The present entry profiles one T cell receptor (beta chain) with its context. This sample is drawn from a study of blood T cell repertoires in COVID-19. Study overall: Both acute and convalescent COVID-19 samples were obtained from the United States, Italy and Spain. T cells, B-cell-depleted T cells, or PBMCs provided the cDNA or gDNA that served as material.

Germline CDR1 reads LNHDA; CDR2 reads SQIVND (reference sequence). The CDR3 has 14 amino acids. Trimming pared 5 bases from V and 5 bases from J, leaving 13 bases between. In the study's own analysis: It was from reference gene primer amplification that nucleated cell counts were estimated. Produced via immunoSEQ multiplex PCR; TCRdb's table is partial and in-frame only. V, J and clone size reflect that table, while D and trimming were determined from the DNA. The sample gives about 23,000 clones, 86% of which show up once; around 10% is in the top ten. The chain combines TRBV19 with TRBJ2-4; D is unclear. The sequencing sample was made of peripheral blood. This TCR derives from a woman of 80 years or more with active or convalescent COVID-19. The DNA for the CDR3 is TGTGCCAGTAGTTATAAAGCCTATGAAAACATTCAGTACTTC. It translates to CASSYKAYENIQYF.